The present entry profiles one T cell receptor beta chain with its context. Its target is unknown. The data derive from a study of cytomegalovirus exposure and HLA in healthy donors. Notes on the study in general: A later look showed TCR association rates differing by HLA locus, highest for DRB1 and lowest for HLA-C.

In germline, CDR1 is SGDLS, CDR2 YYNGEE. V was clipped by 4 bases and J by 0 bases; unmatched bases: 9. The CDR3 is made up of 17 amino acids. The donors gave bone marrow, and they were healthy. At collection, donors were nominally healthy, but unrecorded immune exposures were probable. The PCR employed 60 Vbeta primers together with 13 Jbeta primers. In the original processing: The count from a later analysis was tens of millions of unique TCR beta chains, approximately 9.9 million of them shared. Libraries were prepared by immunoSEQ multiplex PCR; TCRdb keeps only in-frame clonotypes and omits some of them. That table supplies the V and J calls and clone size; D and trimming were determined from the DNA. The data hold 200,000 to 250,000 clones, with 75% to 85% observed a single time.

This TCR came from a woman aged 60-75 years in good health and CMV-seropositive. The chain is built from TRBV9 and TRBJ2-1; 8 bases fit TRBD2. The material sequenced was PBMCs. CDR3: CASSPHTSGSSYNEQFF. Written as DNA, the CDR3 is TGTGCCAGCAGCCCTCACACGAGCGGGAGCTCCTACAATGAGCAGTTCTTC.